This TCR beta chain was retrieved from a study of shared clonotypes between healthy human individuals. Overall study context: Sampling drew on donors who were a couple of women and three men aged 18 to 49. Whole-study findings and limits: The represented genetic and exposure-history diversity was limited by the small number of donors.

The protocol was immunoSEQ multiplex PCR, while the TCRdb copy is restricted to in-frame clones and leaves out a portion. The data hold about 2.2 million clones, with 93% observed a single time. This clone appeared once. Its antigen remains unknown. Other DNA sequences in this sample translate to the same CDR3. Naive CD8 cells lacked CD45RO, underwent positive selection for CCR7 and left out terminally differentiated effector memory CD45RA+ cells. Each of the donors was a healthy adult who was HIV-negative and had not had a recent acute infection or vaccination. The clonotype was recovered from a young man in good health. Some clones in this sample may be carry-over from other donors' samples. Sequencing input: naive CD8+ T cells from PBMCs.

CDR3 in DNA: TGTGCCAGCAGTTTATCCGGAACCTACAATGAGCAGTTCTTC. Amino acid sequence: CASSLSGTYNEQFF. V usage is TRBV28 and J usage is TRBJ2-1; D unresolved. Germline CDR1 and CDR2: MDHEN and SYDVKM. Trimming removed 1 base from V and 2 bases from J, with 6 bases in between. The CDR3 has 14 amino acids.